These 3 T cell receptor beta chains came from one sample sequenced in a study of T cells in Graves' hyperthyroidism and ophthalmopathy. Amplification of TCR beta CDR3 regions used RNA as the template. The study used the HTBI primer set for a first-round RT-PCR of the TCR CDR3. Via MiXCR, TCRdb re-called the multiplex PCR reads, giving one row per CDR3 protein. The sample consists of 530,000 or so distinct CDR3 sequences, approximately 44% of them appearing once. Sequencing was carried out using peripheral blood or thyroid tissue (not recorded which). The receptors shown here come from a woman aged 18-35 years with Graves' hyperthyroidism.

There are many counts of this clonotype. This chain joins TRBV2 and TRBJ2-7; 12 bases are shared with TRBD2. CDR3 length: 14 amino acids. Germline loops: CDR1 SNHLY, CDR2 FYNNEI. The V and J ends lost 6 bases and 5 bases, in that order; junction bases with no gene match: 5. CDR3 DNA: TGTGCCAGCAGACTGACTAGCGGGAGCCACGAGCAGTACTTC. It yields the protein CASRLTSGSHEQYF.

This clonotype was counted many times. The chain is built from TRBV12-3 or TRBV12-4 and TRBJ1-5; D remains unclear. V lost 4 bases and J lost 3, with 7 bases in between. The CDR3 contains 13 residues. Here the CDR3 DNA reads TGTGCCAGCAGTTGGACGGACAATCAGCCCCAGCATTTT. Translation: CASSWTDNQPQHF.

This clonotype has more than one count but fewer than ten. V gene TRBV7-3 combines with J gene TRBJ1-5; D perhaps matches TRBD1 (5 bases). The germline CDR1 and CDR2 sequences are SGHTA and FQGTGA. CDR3 size: 15 residues. V lost 6 bases and J lost 1, with 13 bases in between. The CDR3 nucleotides read TGTGCCAGCAGTCGGGACGGCTCGAGCAATCAGCCCCAGCATTTT. This sequence encodes CASSRDGSSNQPQHF. The variable domain in full, with the rest retrieved from reference TRBV7-3 and TRBJ1-5, is GAGVSQTPSNKVTEKGKYVELRCDPISGHTALYWYRQSLGQGPEFLIYFQGTGAADDSGLPNDRFFAVRPEGSVSTLKIQRTERGDSAVYLCASSRDGSSNQPQHFGDGTRLSIL.